This TCR beta chain was captured in a study of cytomegalovirus exposure and HLA in healthy donors. PCR employed 60 Vbeta and 13 Jbeta primers. The assay was immunoSEQ multiplex PCR, and TCRdb's table has in-frame clones only and misses some. The repertoire holds 180,000 or so clones, with 70% to 90% as singletons. The sequence was collected from a man between 18 and 35 years old in good health and CMV-seropositive. Sequencing used PBMCs.

Here the CDR3 reads CAISDGTEVYNEQFF. CDR3 in DNA: TGTGCCATCAGTGACGGGACAGAAGTCTACAATGAGCAGTTCTTC. The chain uses TRBV10-3 and TRBJ2-1; 7 positions agree with TRBD1. Losses at the gene ends were 3 bases for V and 3 bases for J; bases not matched to a gene: 5. The CDR3 covers 15 residues. Germline lookup yields CDR1 ENHRY and CDR2 SYGVKD.